A single sample gave rise to the 30 T cell receptor beta chains below, sequenced in a study of T cell changes during pregnancy in multiple sclerosis. The protocol was immunoSEQ multiplex PCR, while the TCRdb copy is restricted to in-frame clones and leaves out a portion. The sample yields 65,000 to 75,000 clones, 80% to 95% seen once. The sample here was peripheral blood, taken in the second trimester of pregnancy. The receptors come from a female donor with multiple sclerosis, enrolled in a pregnancy study.

The V call is TRBV7-6, the J call TRBJ2-1; the match to TRBD1 covers 7 bases. The junction had 12 bases not matched to a gene; V was cut back by 5 bases and J by 5 bases. Per germline, CDR1 SGHVS and CDR2 FNYEAQ. The length of the CDR3 is 16 residues. CDR3 DNA: TGTGCCAGCAGCCAGAGACAGGGCTGGGATAACAATGAGCAGTTCTTC. Protein product: CASSQRQGWDNNEQFF.

This chain uses TRBV11-3 with TRBJ2-1; D may be TRBD2 (7 bases). V was cut by 2 bases and J by 7 bases, with 15 bases left in between. CDR1 is SGHNT, CDR2 YENEEA, per germline. There are 15 residues in the CDR3. CDR3 bases: TGTGCCAGCAGCTTACGGGGGGCTTCCGGGAATGAGCAGTTCTTC. Encoded protein: CASSLRGASGNEQFF.

CDR3 sequence reads: CASSQAGASPLHF. The DNA of the CDR3 is TGCGCCAGCAGCCAAGCAGGGGCTTCACCCCTCCACTTT. The genes are TRBV4-3 and TRBJ1-6; perhaps TRBD1 as D (6 bases). The length of the CDR3 is 13 residues. Germline V lookup: CDR1 LGHNA, CDR2 YSLEER. The V gene lost 1 base and the J gene lost 9 bases, with 7 bases spanning the gap.

In this sample, this clone turned up once. The chain has TRBV12-5 and TRBJ1-1; D perhaps matches TRBD1 (6 bases). Trimming left V 5 bases short and J 10 bases short, with 20 bases between. Germline CDR1 reads LGHNT; CDR2 reads FRNRAP. The CDR3 has 14 amino acids. The CDR3 is CASGANPGVDRAFF. CDR3 in DNA: TGTGCTAGTGGTGCAAACCCAGGGGTGGATCGAGCTTTCTTT.

This clone came up many times. The chain is built from TRBV13 and TRBJ1-2; D is possibly TRBD1 (5 bases). V was trimmed by 1 base and J by 5 bases, leaving 5 bases between them. CDR1 PRHDT and CDR2 FYEKMQ come from the germline V gene (reference sequence). CDR3 size: 12 residues. CDR3 DNA: TGTGCCAGCAGCTTAGAGGGGTATGGCTACACCTTC. Encoded protein: CASSLEGYGYTF.

The genes are TRBV2 and TRBJ1-1, with D possibly matching TRBD1 (6 bases). This CDR3 is built from 16 residues. Germline V gene lookup returns CDR1 SNHLY and CDR2 FYNNEI. Between the trimmed V and J ends, which lost 5 bases and 1 base, there was a span of 17 bases. DNA of the CDR3: TGTGCCAGCAGTTATACAGGGATCCTAACGAACACTGAAGCTTTCTTT. Translating gives CASSYTGILTNTEAFF.

This chain connects TRBV5-1 to TRBJ2-3; perhaps TRBD2 as D (5 bases). The CDR3 is made up of 16 amino acids. Germline CDR1 reads SGHRS; CDR2 reads YFSETQ. The V end was cut by 0 bases, the J end by 0 bases, with 11 bases between. CDR3 nucleotides: TGCGCCAGCAGCTTGGGTGGGAGATCTAGCACAGATACGCAGTATTTT. It is translated as CASSLGGRSSTDTQYF.

The J gene is TRBJ2-1, the V gene TRBV9; D is possibly TRBD2 (5 bases). V was cut by 4 bases and J by 3 bases, with 11 bases left in between. CDR1 SGDLS and CDR2 YYNGEE come from the germline V gene. The CDR3 extends over 14 amino acids. The CDR3 DNA reads TGTGCCAGCAGCCCTAGCTACCTCTACAATGAGCAGTTCTTC. Amino acids: CASSPSYLYNEQFF. Based on the CDR3 plus reference TRBV9 and TRBJ2-1, the full variable domain is DSGVTQTPKHLITATGQRVTLRCSPRSGDLSVYWYQQSLDQGLQFLIQYYNGEERAKGNILERFSAQQFPDLHSELNLSSLELGDSALYFCASSPSYLYNEQFFGPGTRLTVL.

CDR3 in amino acids: CASSYSPQGWRTEAFF. The CDR3 DNA reads TGTGCCAGCAGTTACTCTCCGCAGGGGTGGAGGACTGAAGCTTTCTTT. This sequence joins TRBV6-5 and TRBJ1-1, with D possibly TRBD1 on 6 matching bases. The germline V and J ends were trimmed by 0 bases and 5 bases, with 16 bases remaining between them. The CDR3 loop spans 16 amino acids. CDR1 is MNHEY and CDR2 is SVGAGI in the germline V gene.

The chain links TRBV9 to TRBJ2-1; weak D call: TRBD1 (5 bases). V was shortened by 7 bases and J by 10 bases, with 12 bases between the two germline ends. The CDR3 loop spans 11 amino acids. In germline, CDR1 is SGDLS, CDR2 YYNGEE. The CDR3 nucleotides are TGTGCCAGCTCCCAGGGAATGGAGCAGTTCTTC. It translates to CASSQGMEQFF. The variable domain in full, with the rest retrieved from reference TRBV9 and TRBJ2-1, is DSGVTQTPKHLITATGQRVTLRCSPRSGDLSVYWYQQSLDQGLQFLIQYYNGEERAKGNILERFSAQQFPDLHSELNLSSLELGDSALYFCASSQGMEQFFGPGTRLTVL.

The chain joins TRBV11-3 to TRBJ2-2; the D gene is possibly TRBD2 (6 bases). Trimming shortened V by 3 bases and J by 6 bases, and 11 bases separated the two germline ends. From germline, CDR1 is SGHNT and CDR2 YENEEA. The CDR3 has 14 amino acids. The CDR3 reads CASSFFRDSGELFF. The CDR3 DNA reads TGTGCCAGCAGCTTCTTCCGGGACTCCGGGGAGCTGTTTTTT.

This clone was observed a single time. This chain connects TRBV13 to TRBJ1-6; possible D gene TRBD1, 6 bases. The length of the CDR3 is 15 residues. V was trimmed by 4 bases and J by 7 bases, leaving 14 bases between them. Germline V lookup: CDR1 PRHDT, CDR2 FYEKMQ (reference sequence). CDR3 nucleotides: TGTGCCAGCAGCTACTCAGGGGTTGGAAATTCACCCCTCCACTTT. Its protein product is CASSYSGVGNSPLHF.

The rearrangement links TRBV27 to TRBJ2-7; D call uncertain. Trimming removed 8 bases at V and 0 bases at J, with 17 bases between. Germline V gives CDR1 MNHEY, CDR2 SMNVEV (reference sequence). CDR3 length equals 15 residues. The DNA for the CDR3 is TGTGCCAGCCGACTGGCCCCCCGGAGCTCCTACGAGCAGTACTTC. Amino acid sequence: CASRLAPRSSYEQYF.

V gene TRBV9 combines with J gene TRBJ2-2, with 9 bases aligning to TRBD1. In germline, CDR1 is SGDLS, CDR2 YYNGEE. This CDR3 is 15 amino acids long. V was clipped by 2 bases and J by 6 bases; unmatched bases: 5. This CDR3 reads CASSVGTGWPGELFF. As DNA, the CDR3 is TGTGCCAGCAGCGTGGGGACAGGGTGGCCCGGGGAGCTGTTTTTT.

The CDR3, as DNA: TGCGCCAGCAGCTTGACAGGGGGCGGTCAGCCCCAGCATTTT. Protein: CASSLTGGGQPQHF. The gene calls are TRBV5-1 and TRBJ1-5; 9 bases are a match to TRBD1. Germline CDR1 SGHRS, CDR2 YFSETQ. The CDR3 contains 14 residues. After removal of 1 base from V and 6 bases from J, the junction contained 2 bases not matched to a gene.

This chain joins TRBV19 and TRBJ1-5; tentative D call: TRBD1 (5 bases). The CDR3 has 13 residues. The germline V gene has CDR1 LNHDA and CDR2 SQIVND (reference sequence). Trimming cost V 5 bases and J 5 bases, with 10 bases left between them. The CDR3 loop is CASSDGTYQPQHF. CDR3 nucleotide sequence: TGTGCCAGTAGTGATGGGACTTATCAGCCCCAGCATTTT.

V usage is TRBV7-8 and J usage is TRBJ2-5, with 7 bases fitting TRBD2. The CDR3 sequence is 15 residues long. Germline V gene data show CDR1 as SGHVS and CDR2 as FQNEAQ. The V and J ends lost 5 bases and 1 base, in that order; junction bases with no gene match: 7. The CDR3: CASSLGGSGQETQYF. As DNA, the CDR3 is TGTGCCAGCAGCCTTGGCGGGAGCGGCCAAGAGACCCAGTACTTC.

V is TRBV7-9 and J is TRBJ2-3; 13 bases match TRBD2. Germline V gives CDR1 SEHNR, CDR2 FQNEAQ (reference sequence). The CDR3 contains 19 residues. V shed 5 bases and J 0 bases; nucleotides not matched to a gene: 11. In nucleotides, the CDR3 is TGTGCCAGCAGCCTACTTGGACTAGCGGGAGAACTTAGCACAGATACGCAGTATTTT. It encodes CASSLLGLAGELSTDTQYF.

The chain links TRBV19 to TRBJ2-2; TRBD1 might be the D (6 bases). Germline V gene sequence: CDR1 LNHDA, CDR2 SQIVND (reference sequence). The V end was cut by 10 bases, the J end by 2 bases, with 14 bases between. This CDR3 region has 14 residues. CDR3 loop: CATRAGANTGELFF. DNA of the CDR3: TGTGCCACCAGAGCAGGGGCCAACACCGGGGAGCTGTTTTTT.

V and J are TRBV6-1 and TRBJ1-1; D unclear. CDR3 length equals 15 residues. The V and J ends lost 5 bases and 0 bases respectively, with 13 bases between them. CDR1 and CDR2 from the germline V gene are MNHNS and SASEGT. The CDR3, as DNA: TGTGCCAGCAGTCCTCTCGGAGAAATGAACACTGAAGCTTTCTTT. This translates into CASSPLGEMNTEAFF.

There are a few counts of this clone. The rearrangement links TRBV6-5 to TRBJ1-5, with 8 bases lining up with TRBD1. Germline CDR1 MNHEY, CDR2 SVGAGI. The CDR3 is 14 amino acids. With 6 bases clipped from V and 2 bases from J, the junction kept 3 bases outside the gene matches. The CDR3 DNA reads TGTGCCAGCAGGCGGACAGGGCGCAATCAGCCCCAGCATTTT. This gives the protein CASRRTGRNQPQHF.

The gene calls are TRBV5-1 and TRBJ2-7, with 8 bases matching TRBD1. J gave up 1 base and V 4 bases, and 4 bases lay outside the gene matches. The CDR3 is made up of 14 amino acids. Germline V CDR1 and CDR2: SGHRS, YFSETQ. DNA of the CDR3: TGCGCCAGCAGCATCAGGGGGCAGTCCTACGAGCAGTACTTC. Translating it yields CASSIRGQSYEQYF.

The V and J genes are TRBV19 and TRBJ2-6, with D possibly TRBD2 on 5 matching bases. Germline CDR1 reads LNHDA; CDR2 reads SQIVND (reference sequence). Trimming removed 4 bases from V and 2 bases from J, with 12 bases in between. The CDR3 totals 16 residues. Written as DNA, the CDR3 is TGTGCCAGTAGTAGCCGAGCCGGGACTGGGGCCAACGTCCTGACTTTC. It translates to CASSSRAGTGANVLTF.

This chain links TRBV10-3 with TRBJ2-3; D is possibly TRBD2 (5 bases). This CDR3 is 15 amino acids long. Germline CDR1 reads ENHRY; CDR2 reads SYGVKD. V lost 2 bases, J lost 6 bases, and 15 bases lay in between. In DNA form, the CDR3 reads TGTGCCATCAGTGAGGGAACTAGATTTTCCGATACGCAGTATTTT. Translated: CAISEGTRFSDTQYF.

The V gene is TRBV15, the J gene TRBJ2-7, with TRBD1 as a possible D gene (5 bases). Germline V gives CDR1 LNHNV, CDR2 YYDKDF (reference sequence). V dropped 3 bases and J dropped 2 bases, with 17 bases sitting between them. There are 16 residues in the CDR3. CDR3: CATSREQAITAYEQYF. The CDR3 DNA reads as TGTGCCACCAGCAGGGAACAGGCGATCACCGCCTACGAGCAGTACTTC.

The chain carries TRBV4-2 and TRBJ1-5; the match to TRBD1 covers 7 bases. J was trimmed by 7 bases and V by 1 base; bases with no gene match: 7. The CDR3 is 15 residues long. The germline gives CDR1 LGHNA, CDR2 YNFKEQ. CDR3 nucleotide sequence: TGTGCCAGCAGCCAAGGGAGACAGGGAGAACAGCCCCAGCATTTT. Residues: CASSQGRQGEQPQHF.

The chain carries TRBV7-2 and TRBJ2-1; D remains unclear. Germline V gives CDR1 SGHTA, CDR2 FQGNSA. V lost 2 bases and J 0 bases, leaving 8 bases between the germline ends. This CDR3 is built from 15 residues. In DNA form, the CDR3 reads TGTGCCAGCAGCTTATTTCTAAGCTCCTACAATGAGCAGTTCTTC. It is translated as CASSLFLSSYNEQFF. Based on the CDR3 plus reference TRBV7-2 and TRBJ2-1, the full variable domain is GAGVSQSPSNKVTEKGKDVELRCDPISGHTALYWYRQSLGQGLEFLIYFQGNSAPDKSGLPSDRFSAERTGGSVSTLTIQRTQQEDSAVYLCASSLFLSSYNEQFFGPGTRLTVL.

This rearrangement joins TRBV4-2 to TRBJ1-1, with D perhaps TRBD1 (6 bases). CDR1 is LGHNA, CDR2 YNFKEQ, per germline. The CDR3 runs 14 residues. Trimming took 4 bases from V and 2 from J, leaving 11 bases between them. The CDR3 DNA is TGTGCCAGCAGCCCCCTAGGGGGTAACACTGAAGCTTTCTTT. Residues: CASSPLGGNTEAFF.

The chain combines TRBV2 with TRBJ1-2; the match to TRBD1 covers 12 bases. With 4 bases clipped from V and 4 bases from J, the junction kept 7 bases outside the gene matches. This CDR3 is 16 amino acids long. Germline CDR1 and CDR2: SNHLY and FYNNEI. CDR3 DNA sequence: TGTGCCAGCAGTGCCCTGGGACAGGGGGCAGTCTATGGCTACACCTTC. Amino acid sequence: CASSALGQGAVYGYTF.

In DNA form, the CDR3 reads TGTGCCAGCAGCTGGGACACAACCTACGAGCAGTACTTC. This translates into CASSWDTTYEQYF. The rearrangement joins TRBV7-6 to TRBJ2-7, with D maybe TRBD1 (6 bases). The CDR3 extends over 13 amino acids. Deletions cut 4 bases from V and 2 bases from J, with 9 bases between. The V gene's germline CDR1 is SGHVS and CDR2 FNYEAQ.